This T cell receptor (beta chain) was found in a study of preoperative IRX-2 immunotherapy in early breast cancer. Germline-derived CDR1 and CDR2 are MNHGY and SAAAGT. This CDR3 contains 16 residues. A note on this clone: The junction departs from germline at one end; a sequencing error may be responsible.

Only in-frame clones appear in the TCRdb table, and some are missing; sequencing was by immunoSEQ multiplex PCR. The table has 25,000 to 35,000 clones, under 90% seen once. As for treatment: preoperative locoregional IRX-2 cytokine immunotherapy. Preoperative locoregional IRX-2 cytokine immunotherapy was tested in the phase Ib source study. J is TRBJ2-7 and V is TRBV6-8; 7 nucleotides match TRBD2. Sampling was performed from a patient treated with IRX-2 immunotherapy. This TCR was recovered from a human donor with breast cancer. CDR3 sequence (DNA): TGTGCCATCAGTCTAAAAGGTCTAGCGGCCAGGTACGAGCAGTACTTC. Encoded protein: CAISLKGLAARYEQYF.